The 24 T cell receptor beta chains listed next were all sequenced from one sample in a study of blood T cell repertoires in COVID-19. Assay used: immunoSEQ multiplex PCR; TCRdb lists only in-frame clones, some missing. The sample comprises some 150,000 clones, 80% to 90% of which are singletons, and around 8% rests with the top ten. The sample comprised peripheral blood. All receptors come from a woman in her sixties with COVID-19, enrolled during active disease.

The chain uses TRBV28 and TRBJ1-2, with D perhaps TRBD1 (6 bases). V was cut by 2 bases and J by 8 bases, with 24 bases left in between. The CDR3 loop spans 17 amino acids. The germline V gene has CDR1 MDHEN and CDR2 SYDVKM. The CDR3 loop is CASSLDLQGNRFGGYTF. CDR3 in DNA: TGTGCCAGCAGTTTAGACCTTCAGGGGAACCGTTTTGGGGGCTACACCTTC.

The chain links TRBV5-1 to TRBJ1-1; 9 bases are shared with TRBD1. In germline, CDR1 is SGHRS, CDR2 YFSETQ. V lost 4 bases to trimming and J lost 6 bases; unmatched junction nucleotides: 4. This CDR3 comprises 13 residues. CDR3 coding DNA: TGCGCCAGCAGCCTGGGACAGGGCCCTGAAGCTTTCTTT. It encodes CASSLGQGPEAFF.

This chain uses TRBV6-5 with TRBJ2-2; D unresolved. V dropped 4 bases and J dropped 0 bases, with 9 bases sitting between them. The V gene's germline CDR1 is MNHEY and CDR2 SVGAGI. The CDR3 sequence is 15 residues long. CDR3 DNA: TGTGCCAGCAGTTTGGTTCAGGCGAACACCGGGGAGCTGTTTTTT. Residues: CASSLVQANTGELFF.

The chain has TRBV6-4 and TRBJ2-3, with 9 bases fitting TRBD1. Germline V CDR1 and CDR2: MRHNA, SNTAGT. The ends lost 3 bases at V and 4 bases at J; junction bases unmatched: 8. This CDR3 has 16 residues. CDR3 DNA sequence: TGTGCCAGCAGTGAACGCGGACAGGGGTCTCCAGATACGCAGTATTTT. It translates to CASSERGQGSPDTQYF.

This sequence joins TRBV27 and TRBJ1-3, with unresolved D. Deletions cut 6 bases from V and 4 bases from J, with 13 bases between. Germline values: CDR1 MNHEY, CDR2 SMNVEV (reference sequence). The CDR3 totals 14 residues. CDR3 sequence: CASSPGRGGNTIYF. The CDR3 DNA reads as TGTGCCAGCAGCCCCGGGCGAGGGGGAAACACCATATATTTT.

V and J are TRBV18 and TRBJ2-1, with 7 bases aligning to TRBD2. The length of the CDR3 is 18 residues. From germline, CDR1 is KGHSH and CDR2 LQKENI. The V and J ends lost 4 bases and 4 bases, in that order; junction bases with no gene match: 16. CDR3 sequence reads: CASSLASNRGGPYNEQFF. CDR3 coding DNA: TGTGCCAGCTCACTAGCTAGCAATCGCGGGGGACCGTACAATGAGCAGTTCTTC.

In this sample, this clone turned up a few times. The chain carries TRBV19 and TRBJ2-7, with TRBD2 as a possible D gene (6 bases). V gave up 4 bases and J gave up 3 bases, with 19 bases separating them. In germline, CDR1 is LNHDA, CDR2 SQIVND (reference sequence). The CDR3 is made up of 16 amino acids. The CDR3: CASSTPAEGNVYEQYF. CDR3 coding DNA: TGTGCCAGTAGTACACCCGCGGAGGGGAACGTCTACGAGCAGTACTTC.

The chain recombines TRBV18 with TRBJ1-1; D might be TRBD1 (6 bases). Trimming shortened V by 3 bases and J by 3 bases, and 17 bases separated the two germline ends. The germline V gene encodes CDR1 KGHSH and CDR2 LQKENI. This CDR3 region has 16 residues. CDR3 sequence (DNA): TGTGCCAGCTCACCGACAACAGGGTTTTTTCACACTGAAGCTTTCTTT. Translation gives CASSPTTGFFHTEAFF. Together with reference TRBV18 and TRBJ1-1, the CDR3 gives the full variable domain: NAGVMQNPRHLVRRRGQEARLRCSPMKGHSHVYWYRQLPEEGLKFMVYLQKENIIDESGMPKERFSAEFPKEGPSILRIQQVVRGDSAAYFCASSPTTGFFHTEAFFGQGTRLTVV.

This clone was detected once. The rearrangement joins TRBV4-1 to TRBJ2-5, with D possibly matching TRBD2 (5 bases). This CDR3 has 16 residues. V was shortened by 0 bases and J by 5 bases, with 16 bases between the two germline ends. Per germline, CDR1 MGHRA and CDR2 YSYEKL. The CDR3 bases are TGCGCCAGCAGCCAAGATGGAGCCGTCAGGAGGGAGACCCAGTACTTC. Protein sequence: CASSQDGAVRRETQYF.

The chain has TRBV2 and TRBJ1-5, with no clear D. Trimming cost V 8 bases and J 3 bases, with 11 bases left between them. CDR3 length: 13 residues. The V gene's germline CDR1 is SNHLY and CDR2 FYNNEI. CDR3 amino acids: CASGRRVNQPQHF. The CDR3, as DNA: TGTGCCAGCGGTCGGAGGGTCAATCAGCCCCAGCATTTT.

V and J are TRBV4-2 and TRBJ2-7; 9 positions agree with TRBD1. This CDR3 region has 17 residues. Trimming removed 2 bases from V and 2 bases from J; junction bases left unmatched: 10. Per germline, CDR1 LGHNA and CDR2 YNFKEQ. CDR3 amino acids: CASSQSTRDRAPYEQYF. Written as DNA, the CDR3 is TGTGCCAGCAGCCAATCGACCCGGGACAGGGCTCCCTACGAGCAGTACTTC.

The chain has TRBV7-3 and TRBJ2-1; the match to TRBD1 covers 8 bases. Per germline, CDR1 SGHTA and CDR2 FQGTGA. V was clipped by 5 bases and J by 1 base; unmatched bases: 13. The CDR3 has 18 residues. CDR3 coding DNA: TGTGCCAGCAGCCGTCCGGGCCACCGGGACAGGTCCTACAATGAGCAGTTCTTC. It is translated as CASSRPGHRDRSYNEQFF.

V and J are TRBV27 and TRBJ1-6; D call uncertain. The V gene's germline CDR1 is MNHEY and CDR2 SMNVEV (reference sequence). Between the trimmed V and J ends, which lost 2 bases and 1 base, there was a span of 18 bases. The CDR3 has 19 residues. CDR3 sequence reads: CASSLEPAGFESYNSPLHF. DNA for the CDR3: TGTGCCAGCAGTTTAGAGCCCGCGGGGTTCGAGTCCTATAATTCACCCCTCCACTTT.

The rearrangement joins TRBV5-1 to TRBJ2-7; TRBD1 is a possible D gene (6 bases). V was clipped by 6 bases and J by 2 bases, with 15 bases between them. This CDR3 has 14 residues. In germline, CDR1 is SGHRS, CDR2 YFSETQ. The CDR3 DNA reads as TGCGCCAGCACACGACAGGATGGGGCCTACGAGCAGTACTTC. Protein product: CASTRQDGAYEQYF.

This rearrangement joins TRBV27 to TRBJ1-6; D is unresolved. Between the trimmed V and J ends, which lost 2 bases and 7 bases, there was a span of 18 bases. Germline CDR1 reads MNHEY; CDR2 reads SMNVEV (reference sequence). The CDR3 is made up of 17 amino acids. CDR3 DNA: TGTGCCAGCAGTTTAAGGAGTAGGTTGGTGCGGAATTCACCCCTCCACTTT. It is translated as CASSLRSRLVRNSPLHF.

This clone was seen just once. This chain connects TRBV7-8 to TRBJ1-2, with 7 bases identical to TRBD1. The germline V gene encodes CDR1 SGHVS and CDR2 FQNEAQ. The CDR3 is 15 amino acids. V lost 1 base and J lost 8; bases outside the gene matches: 10. The CDR3 reads CASSLVLRGMRGYTF. DNA of the CDR3: TGTGCCAGCAGCTTAGTCCTCAGGGGGATGAGGGGCTACACCTTC.

J is TRBJ1-2 and V is TRBV2; 8 bases are shared with TRBD1. CDR1 is SNHLY and CDR2 is FYNNEI in the germline V gene. V gave up 6 bases and J gave up 7 bases; unmatched junction bases: 7. The CDR3 is made up of 13 amino acids. CDR3 in amino acids: CASRRETGAGYTF. In nucleotides, the CDR3 is TGTGCCAGCAGACGAGAGACAGGGGCTGGCTACACCTTC.

This clone was recorded a few times. The rearrangement uses TRBV3-1 (or the pseudogene TRBV3-2) and TRBJ2-4; D uncertain. The V and J ends lost 3 bases and 6 bases respectively, with 6 bases between them. The CDR3 runs 12 residues. Per the germline V gene, CDR1 is LGHDT and CDR2 is YNNKEL (reference sequence). The CDR3 here is CASSQRGNIQYF. CDR3 nucleotides: TGTGCCAGCAGCCAGAGAGGAAACATTCAGTACTTC.

This clone was counted once. The chain carries TRBV28 and TRBJ2-2; 9 positions match TRBD1. The CDR3 runs 17 residues. Germline V gene sequence: CDR1 MDHEN, CDR2 SYDVKM. The V segment lost 3 bases and the J segment 3 bases; nucleotides outside the gene matches: 8. The CDR3 DNA sequence: TGTGCCAGCAGTTTGCCCCCTACAGGGGGCGACACCGGGGAGCTGTTTTTT. This sequence encodes CASSLPPTGGDTGELFF.

The chain joins TRBV5-1 to TRBJ2-1, with TRBD1 identical over 7 bases. Per germline, CDR1 SGHRS and CDR2 YFSETQ. The CDR3 contains 16 residues. The J segment lost 2 bases and the V segment lost 4 bases, leaving 9 bases of the junction unmatched. The CDR3 DNA reads as TGCGCCAGCAGCCGGTCCGGGACAGCTACCTACAATGAGCAGTTCTTC. It is translated as CASSRSGTATYNEQFF.

The gene calls are TRBV9 and TRBJ1-5; a weak D match, TRBD1 (6 bases). The CDR3 has 15 residues. Germline V gene sequence: CDR1 SGDLS, CDR2 YYNGEE. With 0 bases removed from V and 5 bases from J, the gap between germline ends came to 12 bases. Written as DNA, the CDR3 is TGTGCCAGCAGCGTAGACGGGGGGCTAGATCAGCCCCAGCATTTT. This codes for CASSVDGGLDQPQHF.

This clone was seen a single time. The CDR3 spells CASRSTQGARDEQYF. Here the CDR3 DNA reads TGTGCCAGCAGGTCAACCCAGGGGGCCAGGGACGAGCAGTACTTC. The chain joins TRBV6-5 to TRBJ2-7; the match to TRBD1 covers 8 bases. The CDR3 covers 15 residues. Trimming at V came to 6 bases and at J to 5 bases, leaving 12 bases not matched to a gene. Per the germline V gene, CDR1 is MNHEY and CDR2 is SVGAGI.

This chain connects TRBV7-9 to TRBJ2-6; possibly TRBD1 for D (6 bases). The CDR3 covers 14 residues. CDR1 is SEHNR and CDR2 is FQNEAQ in the germline V gene (reference sequence). Trimming cost V 8 bases and J 6 bases, with 14 bases left between them. CDR3 loop: CASVQGPTANVLTF. The CDR3 DNA reads as TGTGCCAGCGTTCAGGGGCCTACGGCCAACGTCCTGACTTTC.

CDR3 sequence (DNA): TGCGCCAGCAGCTCTGGACTAGCGGTCCTTCAAGAGACCCAGTACTTC. Protein: CASSSGLAVLQETQYF. The chain joins TRBV5-1 to TRBJ2-5; 10 bases agree with TRBD2. The germline gives CDR1 SGHRS, CDR2 YFSETQ. The CDR3 is 16 amino acids. V was pared by 3 bases and J by 2 bases, with 7 bases of the junction left unmatched.